Included here is one T cell receptor beta chain sequence, with context. The data are from a study of blood T cell repertoires in COVID-19. For the study at large: Donors in the United States, Italy and Spain gave samples during acute or convalescent COVID-19. PBMCs, B-cell-depleted T cells, or T cells were the source of the cDNA or gDNA that made up the material.

In the source study's methods: Reference gene primer amplification yielded estimated nucleated cell counts. Assay used: immunoSEQ multiplex PCR; TCRdb lists only in-frame clones, some missing. V, J and clone size are those of that table, while D and trimming were read from the DNA. The data contain some 140,000 clones, around 78% of them singletons. In germline, CDR1 is SGDLS, CDR2 YYNGEE. The CDR3 has 18 residues. J lost 0 bases, V lost 2 bases, and 11 bases had no gene match. The TCR sequence derives from a man of 80 years or more with acute or convalescent COVID-19. The chain couples TRBV9 to TRBJ1-1; 9 bases map to TRBD1. Sequencing input: peripheral blood. The CDR3: CASSVGTGGGVLNTEAFF. CDR3 DNA sequence: TGTGCCAGCAGCGTCGGAACAGGGGGCGGAGTTCTGAACACTGAAGCTTTCTTT.